This T cell receptor (beta chain) was identified during a study of blood T cell repertoires in COVID-19. Study-wide background: PBMCs, B-cell-depleted T cells, or T cells provided the cDNA or gDNA that made up the material.

The CDR3 loop spans 12 amino acids. CDR1 and CDR2 from the germline V gene are SGHTA and FQGNSA. As for this clone: One end of the junction fails to match germline, which may point to a read error.

How the authors handled the data: Reference gene primers were amplified, and this amplification served to estimate nucleated cell counts. Here immunoSEQ multiplex PCR was the method, and the copy in TCRdb shows in-frame clones only, minus some. The D gene and trimming were derived from the DNA, and the V and J assignments and clone size from that table. Of 110,000 or so clones listed, roughly 84% were seen once; the top ten hold roughly 8.1%. The chain employs TRBV7-2 and TRBJ1-2; tentatively, D is TRBD1 (5 bases). Sequenced material: peripheral blood. The receptor's source is a woman aged 40 to 50 with acute or convalescent COVID-19. The CDR3 nucleotides are TGTGCCAGCAGCCTCCAGCTGATGGCTACAGGCTTC. Its translation is CASSLQLMATGF.